This TCR beta chain came from a study of CDR3 diversity in severe acne. The germline V gene has CDR1 SEHNR and CDR2 FQNEAQ (reference sequence). V lost 5 bases, J lost 6 bases, and 11 bases lay in between. This CDR3 region has 13 residues. TCRdb recomputed calls from the PCR reads with MiXCR, one row per CDR3 protein. Among over 85,000 distinct CDR3 sequences listed, 51% were seen once. The clonotype comes from a male donor with acne. The rearrangement links TRBV7-9 to TRBJ1-5, with D uncertain. The specimen sequenced was blood. In DNA form, the CDR3 reads TGTGCCAGCAGCGCGACCGCCAGTCAGCCCCAGCATTTT. Protein sequence: CASSATASQPQHF.